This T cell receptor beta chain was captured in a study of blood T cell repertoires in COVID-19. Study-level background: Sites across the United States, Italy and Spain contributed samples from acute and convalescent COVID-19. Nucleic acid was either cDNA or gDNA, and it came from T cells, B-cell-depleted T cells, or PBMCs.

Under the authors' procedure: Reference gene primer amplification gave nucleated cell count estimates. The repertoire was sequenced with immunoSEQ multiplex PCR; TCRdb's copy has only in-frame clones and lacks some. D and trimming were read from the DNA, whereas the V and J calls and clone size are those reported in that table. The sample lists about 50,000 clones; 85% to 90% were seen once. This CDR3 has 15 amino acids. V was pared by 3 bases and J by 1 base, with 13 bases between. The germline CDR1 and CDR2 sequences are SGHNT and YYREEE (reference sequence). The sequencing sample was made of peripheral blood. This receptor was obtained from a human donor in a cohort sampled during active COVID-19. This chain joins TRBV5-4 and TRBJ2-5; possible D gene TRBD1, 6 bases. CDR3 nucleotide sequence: TGTGCCAGCAGCTCAGGGGTGGACTTCCAAGAGACCCAGTACTTC. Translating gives CASSSGVDFQETQYF.